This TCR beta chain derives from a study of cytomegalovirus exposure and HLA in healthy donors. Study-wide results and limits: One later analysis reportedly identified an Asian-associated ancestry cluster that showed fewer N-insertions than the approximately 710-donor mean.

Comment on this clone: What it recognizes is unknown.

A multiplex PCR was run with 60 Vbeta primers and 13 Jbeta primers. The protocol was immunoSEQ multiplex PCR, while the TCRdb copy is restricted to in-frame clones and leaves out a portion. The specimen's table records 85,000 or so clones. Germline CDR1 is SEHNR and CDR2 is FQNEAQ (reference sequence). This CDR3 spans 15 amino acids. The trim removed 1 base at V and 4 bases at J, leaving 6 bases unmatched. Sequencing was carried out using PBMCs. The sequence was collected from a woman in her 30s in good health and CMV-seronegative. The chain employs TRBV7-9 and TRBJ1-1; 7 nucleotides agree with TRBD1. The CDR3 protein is CASSLVQGSGTEAFF. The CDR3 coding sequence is TGTGCCAGCAGCTTAGTACAGGGGTCGGGCACTGAAGCTTTCTTT.